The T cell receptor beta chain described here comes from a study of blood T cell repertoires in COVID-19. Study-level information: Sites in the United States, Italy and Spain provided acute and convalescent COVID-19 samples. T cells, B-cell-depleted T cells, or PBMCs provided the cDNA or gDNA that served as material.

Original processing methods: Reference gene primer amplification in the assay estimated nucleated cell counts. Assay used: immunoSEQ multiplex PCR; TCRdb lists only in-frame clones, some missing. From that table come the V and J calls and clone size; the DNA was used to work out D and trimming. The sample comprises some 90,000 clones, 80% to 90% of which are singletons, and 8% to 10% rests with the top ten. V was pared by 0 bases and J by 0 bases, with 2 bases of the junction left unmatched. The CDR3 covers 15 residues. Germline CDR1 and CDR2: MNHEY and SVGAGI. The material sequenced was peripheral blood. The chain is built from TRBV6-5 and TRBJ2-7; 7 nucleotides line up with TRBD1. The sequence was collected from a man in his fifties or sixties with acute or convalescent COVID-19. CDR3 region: CASSYSRDSSYEQYF. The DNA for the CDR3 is TGTGCCAGCAGTTACTCCCGGGACAGCTCCTACGAGCAGTACTTC.